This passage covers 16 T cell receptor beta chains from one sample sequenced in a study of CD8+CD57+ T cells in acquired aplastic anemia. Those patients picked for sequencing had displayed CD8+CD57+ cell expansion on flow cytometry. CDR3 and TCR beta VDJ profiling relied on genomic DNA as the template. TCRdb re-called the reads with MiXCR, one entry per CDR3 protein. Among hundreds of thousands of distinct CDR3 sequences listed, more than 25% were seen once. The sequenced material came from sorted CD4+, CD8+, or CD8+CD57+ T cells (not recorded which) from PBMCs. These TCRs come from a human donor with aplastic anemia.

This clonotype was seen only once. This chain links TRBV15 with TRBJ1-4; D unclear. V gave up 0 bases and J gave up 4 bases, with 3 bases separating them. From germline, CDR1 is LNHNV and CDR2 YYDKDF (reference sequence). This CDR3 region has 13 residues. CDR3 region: CATSRDSNEKLFF. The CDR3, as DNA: TGTGCCACCAGCAGAGACAGTAATGAAAAACTGTTTTTT. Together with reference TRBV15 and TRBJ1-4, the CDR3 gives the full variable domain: DAMVIQNPRYQVTQFGKPVTLSCSQTLNHNVMYWYQQKSSQAPKLLFHYYDKDFNNEADTPDNFQSRRPNTSFCFLDIRSPGLGDTAMYLCATSRDSNEKLFFGSGTQLSVL.

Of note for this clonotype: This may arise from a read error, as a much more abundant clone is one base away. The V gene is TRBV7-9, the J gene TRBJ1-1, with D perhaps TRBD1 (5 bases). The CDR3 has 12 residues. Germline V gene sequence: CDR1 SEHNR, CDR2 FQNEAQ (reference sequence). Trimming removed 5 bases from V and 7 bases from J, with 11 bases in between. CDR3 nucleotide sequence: TGTGCCAGCAGCCGCGGGGCGTATGAAGCTTTCTTT. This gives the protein CASSRGAYEAFF.

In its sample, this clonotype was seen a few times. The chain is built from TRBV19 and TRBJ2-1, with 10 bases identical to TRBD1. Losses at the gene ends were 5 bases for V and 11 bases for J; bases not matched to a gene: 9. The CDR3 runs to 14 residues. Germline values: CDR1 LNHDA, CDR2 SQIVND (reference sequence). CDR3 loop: CASSVLGQGGQQFF. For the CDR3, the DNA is TGTGCCAGTAGTGTACTTGGACAGGGGGGTCAGCAGTTCTTC.

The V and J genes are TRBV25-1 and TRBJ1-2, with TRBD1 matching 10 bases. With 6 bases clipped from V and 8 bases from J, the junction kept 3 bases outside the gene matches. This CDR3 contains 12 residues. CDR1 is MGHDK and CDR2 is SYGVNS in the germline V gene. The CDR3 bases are TGTGCCAGCAGAGGGACAGGGGCGGGCTACACCTTC. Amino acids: CASRGTGAGYTF.

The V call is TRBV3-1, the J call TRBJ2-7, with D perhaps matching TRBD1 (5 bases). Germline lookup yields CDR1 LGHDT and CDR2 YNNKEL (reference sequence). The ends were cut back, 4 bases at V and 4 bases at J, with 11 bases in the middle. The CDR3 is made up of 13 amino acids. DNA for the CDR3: TGTGCCAGCAGCCGCTCGACAGCTTACGAGCAGTACTTC. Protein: CASSRSTAYEQYF.

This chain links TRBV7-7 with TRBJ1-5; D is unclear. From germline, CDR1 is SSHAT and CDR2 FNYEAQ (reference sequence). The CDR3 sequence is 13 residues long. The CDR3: CASETAGNQPQHF. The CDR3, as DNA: TGTGCTAGCGAAACCGCGGGCAATCAGCCCCAGCATTTT.

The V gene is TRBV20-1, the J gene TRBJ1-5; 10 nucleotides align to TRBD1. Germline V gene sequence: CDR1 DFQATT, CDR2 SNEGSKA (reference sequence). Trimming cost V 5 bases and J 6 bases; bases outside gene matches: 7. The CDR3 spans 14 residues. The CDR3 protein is CSAHRDRGGQPQHF. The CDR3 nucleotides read TGCAGTGCTCACCGGGACAGGGGCGGTCAGCCCCAGCATTTT.

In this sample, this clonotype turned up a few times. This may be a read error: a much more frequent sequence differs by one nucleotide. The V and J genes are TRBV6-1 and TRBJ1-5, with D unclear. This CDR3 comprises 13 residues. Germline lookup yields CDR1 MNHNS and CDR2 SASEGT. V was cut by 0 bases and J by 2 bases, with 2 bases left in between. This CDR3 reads CASSEAGNQPQHF. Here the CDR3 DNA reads TGTGCCAGCAGTGAAGCGGGCAATCAGCCCCAGCATTTT.

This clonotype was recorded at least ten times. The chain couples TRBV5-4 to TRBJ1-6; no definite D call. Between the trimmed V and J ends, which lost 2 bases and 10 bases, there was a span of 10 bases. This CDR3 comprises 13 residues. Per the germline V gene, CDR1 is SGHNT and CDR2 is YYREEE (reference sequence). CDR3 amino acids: CASSFYRVSPLHF. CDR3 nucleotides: TGTGCCAGCAGCTTCTATCGGGTCTCACCCCTCCACTTT.

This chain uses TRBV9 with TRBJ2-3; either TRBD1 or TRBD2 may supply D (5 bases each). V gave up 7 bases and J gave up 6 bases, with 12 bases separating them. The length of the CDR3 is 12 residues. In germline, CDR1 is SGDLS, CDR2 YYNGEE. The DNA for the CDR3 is TGTGCCAGCTCACCCGAGGGGGATACGCAGTATTTT. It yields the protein CASSPEGDTQYF.

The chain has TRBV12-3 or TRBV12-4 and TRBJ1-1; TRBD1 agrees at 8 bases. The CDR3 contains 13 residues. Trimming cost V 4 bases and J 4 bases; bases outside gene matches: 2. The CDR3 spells CASSWTGSTEAFF. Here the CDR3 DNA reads TGTGCCAGCAGTTGGACAGGGAGCACTGAAGCTTTCTTT.

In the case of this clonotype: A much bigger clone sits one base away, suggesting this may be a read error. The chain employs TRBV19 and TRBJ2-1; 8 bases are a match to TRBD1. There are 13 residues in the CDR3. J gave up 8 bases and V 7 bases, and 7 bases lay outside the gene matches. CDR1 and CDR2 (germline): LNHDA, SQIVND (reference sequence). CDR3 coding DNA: TGTGCCAGTACCTCCGACAGGGGCCATGAGCAGTTCTTC. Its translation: CASTSDRGHEQFF. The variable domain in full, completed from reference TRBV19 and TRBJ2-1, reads DGGITQSPKYLFRKEGQNVTLSCEQNLNHDAMYWYRQDPGQGLRLIYYSQIVNDFQKGDIAEGYSVSREKKESFPLTVTSAQKNPTAFYLCASTSDRGHEQFFGPGTRLTVL.

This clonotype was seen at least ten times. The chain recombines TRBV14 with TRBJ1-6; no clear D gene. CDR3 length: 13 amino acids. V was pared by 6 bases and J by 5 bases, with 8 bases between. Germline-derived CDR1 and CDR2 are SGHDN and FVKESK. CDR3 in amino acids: CASRMVDNSPLHF. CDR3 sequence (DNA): TGTGCCAGCAGAATGGTTGATAATTCACCCCTCCACTTT.

The CDR3 is CASSLDGSGWGEQFF. In DNA form, the CDR3 reads TGCGCCAGCAGCTTGGACGGTAGCGGGTGGGGTGAGCAGTTCTTC. V gene TRBV5-1 combines with J gene TRBJ2-1; TRBD2 agrees at 7 bases. With V trimmed by 0 bases and J by 9 bases, 9 bases remained unmatched. The CDR3 runs to 15 residues. The V gene's germline CDR1 is SGHRS and CDR2 YFSETQ.

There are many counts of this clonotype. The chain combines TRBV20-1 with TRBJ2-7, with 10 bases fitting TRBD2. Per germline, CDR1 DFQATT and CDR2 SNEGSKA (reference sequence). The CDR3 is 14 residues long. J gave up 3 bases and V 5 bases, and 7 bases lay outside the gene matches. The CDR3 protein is CSAEIAGGSYEQYF. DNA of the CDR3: TGCAGTGCTGAGATAGCGGGAGGCAGCTACGAGCAGTACTTC.

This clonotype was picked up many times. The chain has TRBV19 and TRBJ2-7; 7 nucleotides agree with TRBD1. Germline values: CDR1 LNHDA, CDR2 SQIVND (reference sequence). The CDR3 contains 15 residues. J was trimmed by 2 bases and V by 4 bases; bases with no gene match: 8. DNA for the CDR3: TGTGCCAGTAGTACAGGCCTCGGGACAGCCTACGAGCAGTACTTC. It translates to CASSTGLGTAYEQYF.